Here is one T cell receptor beta chain with its context. Its antigen is still unknown. Expressed TCRB transcripts were sequenced, since all the RNA that had been isolated was reverse transcribed. TCRdb keeps only in-frame clones here, not all; method: immunoSEQ multiplex PCR. The sample contains hundreds of thousands of clones, 10% to 15% of which appear only once. V was shortened by 4 bases and J by 3 bases, with 11 bases between the two germline ends. The CDR3 extends over 13 amino acids. Germline V gene lookup returns CDR1 SGHNT and CDR2 YYREEE (reference sequence). These data are taken from a study of beta chain features in type 1 diabetes. Study-level points and caveats: Researchers reported that naive, central memory and Treg TCRB repertoires appeared more similar in patients than in healthy donors.

Sequencing used naive CD4+ T cells from blood. The J gene is TRBJ2-7, the V gene TRBV5-4; D is perhaps TRBD1 (6 bases). The source of this sequence is a young man in good health. CDR3 bases: TGTGCCAGCAGCCGACAACAGGGCTACGAGCAGTACTTC. Encoded protein: CASSRQQGYEQYF.